This passage covers 13 T cell receptor beta chains from one sample sequenced in a study of CXCR3-negative and CXCR3-positive naive CD8 T cells. Study-wide results and caveats: CXCR3-positive naive cells had more hydrophobic TRB CDR3s than CXCR3-negative naive cells.

Their cognate antigens are unknown. The TRB cDNA libraries were prepared by 5' RACE with UMI labels. Each CDR3 protein gets one entry in TCRdb, which reprocessed the 5' RACE reads and gives no DNA. This sample contains tens of thousands of distinct CDR3 sequences. Sequencing was done on a sample of naive CXCR3+ CD8+ T cells from blood. Subset specified: CD45RO-CCR7+CD27+CD95- naive CD8+ T cells expressing CXCR3 (TNR3+). Receptors were obtained from a human donor in good health. Some clones in this sample may be carry-over from other donors' samples.

The gene calls are TRBV9 and TRBJ2-7; without DNA, the TCRdb call of TRBD2 cannot be checked. CDR1 and CDR2 from the germline V gene are SGDLS and YYNGEE. The length of the CDR3 is 16 residues. CDR3 sequence: CASSPPTSGQTYEQYF.

The chain joins TRBV27 to TRBJ2-5; TCRdb designates TRBD2, a call that cannot be tested without DNA. In germline, CDR1 is MNHEY, CDR2 SMNVEV (reference sequence). The CDR3 has 16 residues. CDR3 sequence: CASSFALAGGMETQYF.

The rearrangement joins TRBV4-1 to TRBJ2-7. This CDR3 contains 14 residues. The germline V gene encodes CDR1 MGHRA and CDR2 YSYEKL. CDR3 sequence: CASSQVAGTYEQYF.

The CDR3 reads CATSRRGAYGAEAFF. The chain recombines TRBV15 with TRBJ1-1. Germline CDR1 is LNHNV and CDR2 is YYDKDF (reference sequence). The CDR3 is made up of 15 amino acids.

V and J are TRBV7-6 and TRBJ2-1. Per the germline V gene, CDR1 is SGHVS and CDR2 is FNYEAQ. The CDR3 runs 15 residues. The CDR3 reads CASSSVESPYNEQFF.

The chain joins TRBV4-3 to TRBJ2-4; the D call from TCRdb, TRBD2, cannot be confirmed without DNA. Germline CDR1 reads LGHNA; CDR2 reads YSLEER. The CDR3 has 14 residues. This chain's CDR3 is CASSQGGGGNIQYF.

The chain recombines TRBV28 with TRBJ2-7; TCRdb reports TRBD2, a call that lacks DNA to check it against. This CDR3 spans 17 amino acids. Germline loops: CDR1 MDHEN, CDR2 SYDVKM. This CDR3 reads CASSFPFGAGPPNEQYF.

V gene TRBV14 combines with J gene TRBJ2-5; TCRdb gives TRBD1 as the D gene, but with no DNA this cannot be confirmed. Looked up from germline, CDR1 is SGHDN and CDR2 is FVKESK. CDR3 length equals 15 residues. The CDR3 sequence is CASSQGGPHQETQYF.

V and J are TRBV7-2 and TRBJ2-2; TCRdb reports TRBD1, a call that lacks DNA to check it against. This CDR3 is built from 15 residues. CDR1 and CDR2 from the germline V gene are SGHTA and FQGNSA. Here the CDR3 reads CASSPREARTGELFF.

The chain has TRBV7-9 and TRBJ1-5; without DNA, the TCRdb call of TRBD1 cannot be checked. The length of the CDR3 is 15 residues. Germline V lookup: CDR1 SEHNR, CDR2 FQNEAQ (reference sequence). The CDR3 loop reads CASSLARGADQPQHF.

The chain has TRBV7-8 and TRBJ1-4. The CDR3 totals 12 residues. Germline CDR1 is SGHVS and CDR2 is FQNEAQ. This CDR3 is CASSLEREKLFF.

This chain links TRBV28 with TRBJ1-4; TCRdb designates TRBD1, a call that cannot be tested without DNA. The CDR3 is 15 residues long. Per the germline V gene, CDR1 is MDHEN and CDR2 is SYDVKM. CDR3 loop: CASREGGRSNEKLFF.

The chain carries TRBV19 and TRBJ1-1; TCRdb returns TRBD1, unconfirmable since there is no DNA. In germline, CDR1 is LNHDA, CDR2 SQIVND (reference sequence). The CDR3 consists of 15 residues. CDR3 sequence reads: CASSITGVSDTEAFF. Using reference TRBV19 and TRBJ1-1 for the parts outside the CDR3, the full variable domain is DGGITQSPKYLFRKEGQNVTLSCEQNLNHDAMYWYRQDPGQGLRLIYYSQIVNDFQKGDIAEGYSVSREKKESFPLTVTSAQKNPTAFYLCASSITGVSDTEAFFGQGTRLTVV.